This TCR beta chain derives from a study of blood T cell repertoires in COVID-19. Background on the study: T cells, B-cell-depleted T cells, or PBMCs supplied cDNA or gDNA.

In the original processing: For nucleated cells, counts were estimated from reference gene primer amplification. Profiled with immunoSEQ multiplex PCR; TCRdb holds only in-frame clones, not every one. V, J and clone size reflect that table, while D and trimming were determined from the DNA. The table lists over 250,000 clones, around 84% of them singletons. Seattle cases were enrolled at active infection and followed longitudinally. Trimming took off 8 bases at V and 3 bases at J, with 16 bases between the two ends. The germline CDR1 and CDR2 sequences are LNHDA and SQIVND (reference sequence). CDR3 length: 15 amino acids.

Sequences were obtained from peripheral blood. This TCR came from a human donor with COVID-19, enrolled during active disease. The donor label of this sample is uncertain. The rearrangement links TRBV19 to TRBJ2-2; D perhaps matches TRBD1 (5 bases). Written as DNA, the CDR3 is TGTGCCAGTCTCAAAAGGGGCGCAGACACCGGGGAGCTGTTTTTT. Translating gives CASLKRGADTGELFF.